This T cell receptor beta chain was documented in a study of blood T cell repertoires in COVID-19. Cohort allocation depended upon clinical history that participants reported. The recovered donors of Cohort 3 showed two negative PCRs, clearance, or symptom resolution. V dropped 3 bases and J dropped 1 base, with 10 bases sitting between them. This CDR3 comprises 14 residues. Germline CDR1 reads SGHRS; CDR2 reads YFSETQ. Measured with immunoSEQ multiplex PCR; TCRdb has only the in-frame clones, and not every one. Of a few hundred thousand clones listed, about 87% are singletons. This chain links TRBV5-1 with TRBJ1-1, with D maybe TRBD1 (6 bases). The source is a woman aged 18-30 years who had recovered from COVID-19. The sequenced sample was PBMCs or T cells enriched from blood (not recorded which). For the CDR3, the DNA is TGCGCCAGCAGCTGGGGACAAACGAACACTGAAGCTTTCTTT. This encodes CASSWGQTNTEAFF.